The 26 T cell receptor beta chains listed next were all sequenced from one sample in a study of blood T cell repertoires in COVID-19. Sequenced by immunoSEQ multiplex PCR; TCRdb stores in-frame clones only, minus some. This sample has 87,000 or so clones, with roughly 80% found just once. The sequenced sample was peripheral blood. These receptors originate from a woman of 80 years or more with active or convalescent COVID-19.

CDR3 sequence reads: CASSQMETGEQYF. DNA of the CDR3: TGTGCCAGCAGCCAAATGGAGACAGGCGAGCAGTACTTC. The chain carries TRBV3-1 (or the pseudogene TRBV3-2) and TRBJ2-7, with D perhaps matching TRBD1 (6 bases). CDR3 length: 13 amino acids. Per the germline V gene, CDR1 is LGHDT and CDR2 is YNNKEL (reference sequence). V was shortened by 2 bases and J by 6 bases, with 11 bases between the two germline ends.

The gene calls are TRBV5-1 and TRBJ1-4; D call uncertain. The CDR3 is 15 residues long. CDR1 and CDR2 (germline): SGHRS, YFSETQ. Trimming stripped 4 bases from V and 1 base from J, with 11 bases between. The CDR3 DNA reads as TGCGCCAGCAGCCCCGGGGTCGTAACTAATGAAAAACTGTTTTTT. Protein sequence: CASSPGVVTNEKLFF.

The CDR3 region is CASSIRTIDGYTF. The CDR3 coding sequence is TGTGCCAGCAGCATAAGGACAATCGACGGCTACACCTTC. The V and J genes are TRBV5-6 and TRBJ1-2, with D possibly being TRBD1 (5 bases). Germline V CDR1 and CDR2: SGHDT, YYEEEE. The CDR3 has 13 amino acids. Trimming pared 4 bases from V and 8 bases from J, leaving 15 bases between.

V usage is TRBV7-2 and J usage is TRBJ1-1; TRBD1 agrees at 9 bases. CDR1 and CDR2 from the germline V gene are SGHTA and FQGNSA. The CDR3 has 15 amino acids. J lost 1 base, V lost 5 bases, and 5 bases had no gene match. CDR3 nucleotides: TGTGCCAGCAGCCGGCCGGGACAGGGGAACACTGAAGCTTTCTTT. Its translation: CASSRPGQGNTEAFF.

V usage is TRBV4-3 and J usage is TRBJ1-4; D possibly corresponds to TRBD1 (6 bases). This CDR3 has 17 amino acids. Trimming removed 0 bases at V and 7 bases at J, with 18 bases between. The germline V gene encodes CDR1 LGHNA and CDR2 YSLEER. In nucleotides, the CDR3 is TGCGCCAGCAGCCAAGATTCCGCGGGGGCTCTAGGTGAAAAACTGTTTTTT. It codes for CASSQDSAGALGEKLFF.

This chain links TRBV15 with TRBJ1-1; D may be TRBD1 (6 bases). V was trimmed by 7 bases and J by 1 base, leaving 7 bases between them. In germline, CDR1 is LNHNV, CDR2 YYDKDF (reference sequence). The CDR3 contains 12 residues. The CDR3 nucleotides are TGTGCCACCACGGACAGGAACACTGAAGCTTTCTTT. It translates to CATTDRNTEAFF.

The V call is TRBV19, the J call TRBJ1-6, with 9 bases identical to TRBD1. The CDR3 extends over 14 amino acids. Germline assignment: CDR1 LNHDA and CDR2 SQIVND (reference sequence). J lost 8 bases, V lost 5 bases, and 4 bases had no gene match. The CDR3 loop reads CASSSGQGYSPLHF. The DNA for the CDR3 is TGTGCCAGTAGTTCGGGACAGGGCTATTCACCCCTCCACTTT.

V is TRBV5-4 and J is TRBJ1-2, with 7 bases lining up with TRBD1. Germline values: CDR1 SGHNT, CDR2 YYREEE (reference sequence). The V and J ends lost 5 bases and 0 bases, in that order; junction bases with no gene match: 7. The CDR3 spans 15 residues. The CDR3 region has the DNA TGTGCCAGCAGTGCAGACGGGACAGCTAACTATGGCTACACCTTC. This translates into CASSADGTANYGYTF.

The rearrangement uses TRBV28 and TRBJ2-3; 7 positions agree with TRBD1. The CDR3 is made up of 15 amino acids. The germline V gene has CDR1 MDHEN and CDR2 SYDVKM. V shed 1 base and J 3 bases; nucleotides not matched to a gene: 4. CDR3 region: CASSLSSDRTDTQYF. The CDR3 DNA follows: TGTGCCAGCAGTTTATCATCGGACAGGACAGATACGCAGTATTTT. The full variable domain, in which reference TRBV28 and TRBJ2-3 provide the parts outside the CDR3, is DVKVTQSSRYLVKRTGEKVFLECVQDMDHENMFWYRQDPGLGLRLIYFSYDVKMKEKGDIPEGYSVSREKKERFSLILESASTNQTSMYLCASSLSSDRTDTQYFGPGTRLTVL.

For this clone: Other nucleotide sequences in the sample specify the same CDR3. CDR3 protein: CASSLGLASYNEQFF. CDR3 coding DNA: TGTGCCAGCAGCCTGGGACTAGCGTCCTACAATGAGCAGTTCTTC. The rearrangement uses TRBV7-3 and TRBJ2-1, with 10 positions matching TRBD2. The length of the CDR3 is 15 residues. V shed 5 bases and J 1 base; nucleotides not matched to a gene: 2. Germline CDR1 SGHTA, CDR2 FQGTGA.

The chain recombines TRBV9 with TRBJ2-5; D is possibly TRBD2 (5 bases). V lost 0 bases and J 5 bases, leaving 20 bases between the germline ends. The CDR3 consists of 17 residues. Germline V CDR1 and CDR2: SGDLS, YYNGEE. Here the CDR3 reads CASSVGVAAAMRETQYF. CDR3 coding DNA: TGTGCCAGCAGCGTAGGGGTAGCAGCGGCGATGAGGGAGACCCAGTACTTC.

This CDR3 is CASRETGEAGELFF. In DNA form, the CDR3 reads TGTGCCAGCAGGGAGACGGGAGAAGCCGGGGAGCTGTTTTTT. The chain couples TRBV3-1 (or the pseudogene TRBV3-2) to TRBJ2-2; maybe TRBD2 (6 bases). Germline assignment: CDR1 LGHDT and CDR2 YNNKEL (reference sequence). The CDR3 has 14 amino acids. Between the trimmed V and J ends, which lost 6 bases and 6 bases, there was a span of 14 bases.

The chain links TRBV6-5 to TRBJ2-5; TRBD2 matches at 9 bases. The CDR3 is 16 amino acids. V lost 0 bases, J lost 0 bases, and 2 bases stayed unmatched. CDR1 is MNHEY, CDR2 SVGAGI, per germline. The CDR3, as DNA: TGTGCCAGCAGTTACTCCCCTAGCGGGGACCAAGAGACCCAGTACTTC. Translating it yields CASSYSPSGDQETQYF.

CDR3 loop: CAWSGSRVTNEKLFF. DNA for the CDR3: TGTGCCTGGAGTGGGAGCAGGGTAACTAATGAAAAACTGTTTTTT. The chain couples TRBV30 to TRBJ1-4, with D possibly TRBD1 on 5 matching bases. The CDR3 loop spans 15 amino acids. Germline V gene sequence: CDR1 GTSNPN, CDR2 SVGIG (reference sequence). The V gene lost 1 base and the J gene lost 1 base, with 10 bases spanning the gap.

V usage is TRBV30 and J usage is TRBJ2-3; the match to TRBD1 covers 7 bases. Per the germline V gene, CDR1 is GTSNPN and CDR2 is SVGIG (reference sequence). This CDR3 has 13 amino acids. V dropped 2 bases and J dropped 4; count of bases not matched to a gene: 3. In nucleotides, the CDR3 is TGTGCCTGGAGTAACAGGGGCTCAGATACGCAGTATTTT. The encoded protein is CAWSNRGSDTQYF.

The chain has TRBV2 and TRBJ2-3; 10 nucleotides match TRBD2. The CDR3 loop spans 13 amino acids. Germline lookup yields CDR1 SNHLY and CDR2 FYNNEI. The junction had 4 bases not matched to a gene; V was cut back by 2 bases and J by 11 bases. Here the CDR3 reads CASSELAGVGQYF. The CDR3 bases are TGTGCCAGCAGTGAACTAGCGGGGGTTGGGCAGTATTTT.

J is TRBJ2-5 and V is TRBV6-1, with TRBD2 as a possible D gene (6 bases). CDR1 and CDR2 (germline): MNHNS, SASEGT. The CDR3 is 16 residues long. V lost 4 bases and J lost 3, with 18 bases in between. The CDR3 DNA is TGTGCCAGCAGTGTCGGGGGAGCAACCTTCGAAGAGACCCAGTACTTC. Translated: CASSVGGATFEETQYF.

The chain links TRBV5-1 to TRBJ2-7, with a weak D call TRBD1 (5 bases). There are 15 residues in the CDR3. V lost 0 bases and J lost 1, with 11 bases in between. Germline CDR1 SGHRS, CDR2 YFSETQ. This CDR3 is CASSLEQGPSYEQYF. The CDR3 nucleotides read TGCGCCAGCAGCTTGGAGCAGGGCCCATCCTACGAGCAGTACTTC.

This clone appeared a few times. One end of the junction does not line up with germline, which may come from a read error. This chain joins TRBV19 and TRBJ1-5; 8 nucleotides match TRBD1. From germline, CDR1 is LNHDA and CDR2 SQIVND (reference sequence). CDR3 size: 13 residues. This CDR3 reads CASSTGGGQPQHF. DNA for the CDR3: TGTGCCAGCAGTACAGGGGGAGGTCAGCCCCAGCATTTT.

The chain couples TRBV28 to TRBJ1-1; TRBD1 is a possible D gene (6 bases). CDR3 size: 14 residues. In germline, CDR1 is MDHEN, CDR2 SYDVKM. The V end lost 4 bases, the J end lost 9 bases, and 18 bases lay between the germline ends. The CDR3 region is CASSSPHRDNKAFF. CDR3 coding DNA: TGTGCCAGCAGTTCTCCCCACAGGGACAATAAAGCTTTCTTT.

The rearrangement uses TRBV10-3 and TRBJ2-1, with TRBD2 matching over 13 bases. The CDR3 has 15 amino acids. In germline, CDR1 is ENHRY, CDR2 SYGVKD. Trimming cost V 7 bases and J 7 bases; bases outside gene matches: 7. CDR3 protein: CAIKESLAGGNEQFF. DNA for the CDR3: TGTGCCATCAAGGAGTCACTAGCGGGAGGGAATGAGCAGTTCTTC.

The J gene is TRBJ2-2, the V gene TRBV7-9; TRBD2 matches at 8 bases. There are 15 residues in the CDR3. V lost 3 bases and J lost 0; bases outside the gene matches: 0. From germline, CDR1 is SEHNR and CDR2 FQNEAQ (reference sequence). Here the CDR3 DNA reads TGTGCCAGCAGCTTGGGACTAGCGAACACCGGGGAGCTGTTTTTT. It specifies CASSLGLANTGELFF.

This clone is medium-sized. The gene calls are TRBV14 and TRBJ2-7, with a weak D call TRBD2 (5 bases). In germline, CDR1 is SGHDN, CDR2 FVKESK. The CDR3 runs 17 residues. V dropped 4 bases and J dropped 0 bases, with 19 bases sitting between them. As DNA, the CDR3 is TGTGCCAGCAGCCCCCTTGGAGAGGGCCTGAGCTCCTACGAGCAGTACTTC. Its protein product is CASSPLGEGLSSYEQYF.

CDR3 bases: TGTGCCATAGGACAGGAAGTGTACGAGCAGTACTTC. Translated, it gives CAIGQEVYEQYF. This chain links TRBV2 with TRBJ2-7, with 7 bases that match TRBD1. CDR1 is SNHLY, CDR2 FYNNEI, per germline. The CDR3 runs to 12 residues. Trimming cost V 10 bases and J 4 bases; bases outside gene matches: 7.

The J gene is TRBJ1-1, the V gene TRBV10-3; 8 nucleotides match TRBD1. The CDR3 extends over 14 amino acids. CDR1 is ENHRY and CDR2 is SYGVKD in the germline V gene. The V and J ends lost 4 bases and 5 bases, in that order; junction bases with no gene match: 6. The CDR3 DNA follows: TGTGCCATCAGTGTGCAGGGGGCTGGGACTGAAGCTTTCTTT. This codes for CAISVQGAGTEAFF.

This rearrangement joins TRBV5-4 to TRBJ1-6; 7 bases are shared with TRBD1. The germline V gene encodes CDR1 SGHNT and CDR2 YYREEE (reference sequence). CDR3 size: 14 residues. Trimming removed 4 bases from V and 7 bases from J; junction bases left unmatched: 5. CDR3: CASSQDRLNSPLHF. In DNA form, the CDR3 reads TGTGCCAGCAGCCAGGACAGGCTCAATTCACCCCTCCACTTT.